This paragraph reports one TCR beta chain. Its antigen is unknown. The data were taken from a study of T-cell memory formation after mild COVID-19. Broader study findings: Largely, contracting CD4+ clones fell within CM and EM, and contracting CD8+ clones within EMRA. Researchers found some responding clones in pre-infection memory, a sign that cross-reactive memory joined.

V was clipped by 3 bases and J by 3 bases, with 10 bases between them. The CDR3 is made up of 14 amino acids. The germline CDR1 and CDR2 sequences are SGHTA and FQGNSA. Via MiXCR, TCRdb re-called the 5' RACE reads, giving one row per CDR3 protein. The sample has some 340,000 distinct CDR3 sequences; roughly 13% are singletons. This chain links TRBV7-2 with TRBJ2-3, with D unclear. The source is a man aged 18-30 years who had mild COVID-19 (a few samples of this study predate the infection). Cell type and time point are not known. The sample comprised PBMCs or a T cell subset sorted from them (not recorded which). This chain's CDR3 is CASSFLVSTDTQYF. The CDR3 DNA sequence: TGTGCCAGCAGCTTCCTAGTCAGTACAGATACGCAGTATTTT.